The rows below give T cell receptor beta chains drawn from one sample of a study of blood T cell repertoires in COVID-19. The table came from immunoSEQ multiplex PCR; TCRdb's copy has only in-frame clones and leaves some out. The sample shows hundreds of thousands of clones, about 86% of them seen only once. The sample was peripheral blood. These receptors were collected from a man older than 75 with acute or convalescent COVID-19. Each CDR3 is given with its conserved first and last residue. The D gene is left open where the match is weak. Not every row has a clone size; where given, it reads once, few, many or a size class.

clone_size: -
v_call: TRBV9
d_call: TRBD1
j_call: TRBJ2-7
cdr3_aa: CASSPMGQLYEQYF
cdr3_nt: TGTGCCAGCAGCCCCATGGGACAGTTATACGAGCAGTACTTC

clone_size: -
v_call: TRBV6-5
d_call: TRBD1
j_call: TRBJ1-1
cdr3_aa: CASSWTGGAGTEAFF
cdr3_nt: TGTGCCAGCAGCTGGACAGGGGGCGCGGGCACTGAAGCTTTCTTT

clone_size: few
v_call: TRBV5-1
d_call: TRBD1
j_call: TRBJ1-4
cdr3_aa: CASSLVPTGEAEKLFF
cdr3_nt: TGCGCCAGCAGCTTGGTTCCGACAGGGGAGGCAGAAAAACTGTTTTTT

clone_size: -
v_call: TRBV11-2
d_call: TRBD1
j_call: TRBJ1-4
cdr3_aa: CASSLGGDRVPNEKLFF
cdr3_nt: TGTGCCAGCAGCTTAGGTGGGGACAGGGTCCCCAATGAAAAACTGTTTTTT

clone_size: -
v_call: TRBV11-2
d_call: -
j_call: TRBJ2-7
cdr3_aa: CASSLSGILPSEQYF
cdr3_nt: TGTGCCAGCAGCTTATCGGGGATCCTCCCATCCGAGCAGTACTTC

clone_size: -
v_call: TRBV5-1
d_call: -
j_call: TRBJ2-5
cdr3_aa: CASSLVGIIETQYF
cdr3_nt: TGCGCCAGCAGCTTGGTGGGCATCATAGAGACCCAGTACTTC

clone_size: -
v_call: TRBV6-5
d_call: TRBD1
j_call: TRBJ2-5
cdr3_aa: CASTSGQGDQETQYF
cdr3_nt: TGTGCCAGCACCTCGGGACAGGGGGACCAAGAGACCCAGTACTTC

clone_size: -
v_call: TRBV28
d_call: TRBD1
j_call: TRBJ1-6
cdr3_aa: CASSPPTGASSNSPLHF
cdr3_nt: TGTGCCAGCAGCCCCCCGACAGGGGCCTCGTCTAATTCACCCCTCCACTTT

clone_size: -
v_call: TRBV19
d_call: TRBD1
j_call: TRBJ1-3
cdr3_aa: CASKGTELGNTIYF
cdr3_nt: TGTGCCAGTAAGGGGACAGAACTCGGAAACACCATATATTTT

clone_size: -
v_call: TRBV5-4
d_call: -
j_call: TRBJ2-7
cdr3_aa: CASTTDFSYEQYF
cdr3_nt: TGTGCCAGCACGACCGACTTCTCCTACGAGCAGTACTTC

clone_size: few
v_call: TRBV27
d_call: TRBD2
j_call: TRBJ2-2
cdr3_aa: CASSLYGTTNTGELFF
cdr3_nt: TGTGCCAGCAGTTTATACGGGACTACTAACACCGGGGAGCTGTTTTTT

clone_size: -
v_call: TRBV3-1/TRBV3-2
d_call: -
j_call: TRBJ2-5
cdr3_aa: CASSSHQETQYF
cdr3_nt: TGTGCCAGCAGCTCCCATCAGGAGACCCAGTACTTC

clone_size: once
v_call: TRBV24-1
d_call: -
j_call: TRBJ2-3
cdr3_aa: CATSVVGSTDTQYF
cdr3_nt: TGTGCCACCAGTGTGGTCGGGAGTACAGATACGCAGTATTTT

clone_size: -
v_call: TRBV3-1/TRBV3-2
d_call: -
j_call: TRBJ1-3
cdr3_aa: CASSQTIPTSGNTIYF
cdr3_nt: TGTGCCAGCAGCCAGACAATCCCAACCTCTGGAAACACCATATATTTT

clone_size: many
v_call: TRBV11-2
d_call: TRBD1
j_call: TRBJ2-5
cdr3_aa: CASGGTGGETQYF
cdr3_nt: TGTGCCAGCGGTGGGACAGGGGGAGAGACCCAGTACTTC

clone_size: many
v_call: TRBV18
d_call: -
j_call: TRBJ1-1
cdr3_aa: CASSPYQLNTEAFF
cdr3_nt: TGTGCCAGCTCACCATATCAGTTGAACACTGAAGCTTTCTTT

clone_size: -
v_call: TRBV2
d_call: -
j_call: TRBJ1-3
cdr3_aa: CASTTYSGNTIYF
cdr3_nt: TGTGCCAGCACAACTTACTCTGGAAACACCATATATTTT

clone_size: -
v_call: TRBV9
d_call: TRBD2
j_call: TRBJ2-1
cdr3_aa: CASSGEGGGRAWTYNEQFF
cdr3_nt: TGTGCCAGCAGCGGGGAAGGGGGCGGGAGGGCCTGGACCTACAATGAGCAGTTCTTC

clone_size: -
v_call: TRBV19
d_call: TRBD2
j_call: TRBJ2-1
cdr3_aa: CASGPGGYNEQFF
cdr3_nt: TGTGCCAGTGGCCCGGGAGGCTACAATGAGCAGTTCTTC

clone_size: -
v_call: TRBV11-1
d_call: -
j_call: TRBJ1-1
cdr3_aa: CASSFGFGGMNTEAFF
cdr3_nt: TGTGCCAGCAGCTTTGGGTTTGGCGGCATGAACACTGAAGCTTTCTTT

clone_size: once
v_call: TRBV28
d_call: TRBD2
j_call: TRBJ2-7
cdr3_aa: CASSLQLTSGSRQYF
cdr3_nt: TGTGCCAGCAGTTTACAGCTGACTAGCGGGAGCAGGCAGTACTTC

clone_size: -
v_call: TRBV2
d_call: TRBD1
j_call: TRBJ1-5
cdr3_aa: CASRAQGAGQPQHF
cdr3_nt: TGTGCCAGCAGAGCACAGGGGGCAGGTCAGCCCCAGCATTTT

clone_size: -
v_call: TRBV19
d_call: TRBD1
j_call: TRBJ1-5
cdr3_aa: CASSRGRQGLSGARNQPQHF
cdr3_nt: TGTGCCAGTAGTAGGGGACGACAGGGATTATCAGGCGCCCGCAATCAGCCCCAGCATTTT

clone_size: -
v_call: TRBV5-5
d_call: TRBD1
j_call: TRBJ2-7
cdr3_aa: CASSLATGGLYEQYF
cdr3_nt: TGTGCCAGCAGCTTGGCGACAGGGGGCCTTTACGAGCAGTACTTC

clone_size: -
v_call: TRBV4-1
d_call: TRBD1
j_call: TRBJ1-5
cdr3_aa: CASSQEGRTGEQPQHF
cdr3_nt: TGCGCCAGCAGCCAAGAAGGGCGGACAGGGGAACAGCCCCAGCATTTT

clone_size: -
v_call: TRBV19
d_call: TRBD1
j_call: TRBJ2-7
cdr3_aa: CASRGQFYEQYF
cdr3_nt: TGTGCCAGTAGGGGACAGTTTTACGAGCAGTACTTC

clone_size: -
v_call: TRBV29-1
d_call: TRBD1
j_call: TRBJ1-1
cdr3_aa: CSTGQGNTEAFF
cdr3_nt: TGCAGCACCGGACAGGGAAACACTGAAGCTTTCTTT

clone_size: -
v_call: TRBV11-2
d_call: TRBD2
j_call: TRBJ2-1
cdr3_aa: CASSLSGLAVVAPFF
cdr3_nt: TGTGCCAGCAGCTTAAGTGGACTAGCAGTGGTCGCTCCGTTCTTC

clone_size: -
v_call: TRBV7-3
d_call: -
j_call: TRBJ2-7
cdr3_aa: CASSLFYGRDYEQYF
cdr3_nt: TGTGCCAGCAGCTTATTTTACGGCAGGGATTACGAGCAGTACTTC

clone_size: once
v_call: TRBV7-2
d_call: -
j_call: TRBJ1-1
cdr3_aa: CASSLAWGESTEAFF
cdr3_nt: TGTGCCAGCAGCTTAGCTTGGGGGGAATCCACTGAAGCTTTCTTT

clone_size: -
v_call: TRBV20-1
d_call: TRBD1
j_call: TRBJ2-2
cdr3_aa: CSASRDSFTGELFF
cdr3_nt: TGCAGTGCTAGTCGGGACAGCTTCACCGGGGAGCTGTTTTTT

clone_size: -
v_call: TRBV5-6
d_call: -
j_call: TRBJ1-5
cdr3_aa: CASSLAGVSRNQPQHF
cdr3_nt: TGTGCCAGCAGTTTGGCCGGGGTTAGCCGCAATCAGCCCCAGCATTTT

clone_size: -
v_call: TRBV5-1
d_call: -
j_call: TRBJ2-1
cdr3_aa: CASSLQESYNEQFF
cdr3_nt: TGCGCCAGCAGCTTACAGGAGAGTTACAATGAGCAGTTCTTC

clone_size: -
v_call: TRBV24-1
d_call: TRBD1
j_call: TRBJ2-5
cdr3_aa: CATSDYTGVRETQYF
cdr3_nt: TGTGCCACCAGTGATTATACAGGGGTAAGAGAGACCCAGTACTTC

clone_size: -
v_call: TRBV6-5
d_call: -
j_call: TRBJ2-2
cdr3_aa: CASISPGVGGELFF
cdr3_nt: TGTGCCAGCATCTCCCCGGGGGTAGGCGGGGAGCTGTTTTTT

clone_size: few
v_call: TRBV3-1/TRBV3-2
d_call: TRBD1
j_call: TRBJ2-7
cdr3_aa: CASSQVTGAYEQYF
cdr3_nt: TGTGCCAGCAGCCAAGTCACAGGGGCCTACGAGCAGTACTTC

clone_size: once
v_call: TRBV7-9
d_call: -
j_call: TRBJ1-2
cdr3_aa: CASSLVGGTNYGYTF
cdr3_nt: TGTGCCAGCAGCTTAGTCGGCGGAACTAACTATGGCTACACCTTC

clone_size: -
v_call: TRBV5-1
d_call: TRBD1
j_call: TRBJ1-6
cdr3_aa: CASSLGTGVYNSPLHF
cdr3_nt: TGCGCCAGCAGCTTAGGGACAGGCGTTTATAATTCACCCCTCCACTTT

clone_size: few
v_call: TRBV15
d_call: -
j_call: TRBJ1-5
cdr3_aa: CATSSRRRGEWRNQPQHF
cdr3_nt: TGTGCCACCAGCTCACGAAGACGGGGGGAGTGGCGCAATCAGCCCCAGCATTTT

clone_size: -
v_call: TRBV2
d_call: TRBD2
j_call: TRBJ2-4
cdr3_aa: CASSDREAAKNIQYF
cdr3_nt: TGTGCCAGCAGTGACCGGGAGGCGGCCAAAAACATTCAGTACTTC

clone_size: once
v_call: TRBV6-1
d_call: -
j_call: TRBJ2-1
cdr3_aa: CASSEGNSLEQFF
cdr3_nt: TGTGCCAGCAGTGAAGGTAATAGCCTTGAGCAGTTCTTC

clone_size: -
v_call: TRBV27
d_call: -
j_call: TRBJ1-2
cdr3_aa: CASKMGGARTNYGYTF
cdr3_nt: TGTGCCAGCAAAATGGGGGGGGCCCGAACAAACTATGGCTACACCTTC

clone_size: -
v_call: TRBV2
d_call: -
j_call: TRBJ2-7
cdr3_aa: CASSRGLAGFTYEQYF
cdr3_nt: TGTGCCAGCAGTAGGGGACTTGCCGGCTTCACCTACGAGCAGTACTTC

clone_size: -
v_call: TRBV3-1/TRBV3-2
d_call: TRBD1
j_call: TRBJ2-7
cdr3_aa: CASSQAGTGVYEQYF
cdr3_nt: TGTGCCAGCAGCCAGGCCGGGACAGGGGTTTACGAGCAGTACTTC

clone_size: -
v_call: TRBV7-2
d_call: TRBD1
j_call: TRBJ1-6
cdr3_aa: CASSLSGQGGSPLHF
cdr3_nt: TGTGCCAGCAGCTTAAGCGGACAGGGGGGTTCACCCCTCCACTTT